These 6 T cell receptor beta chains came from one sample sequenced in a study of T-cell reconstitution after alpha-beta-depleted transplantation in children. As it was prepared, the TCRbeta library received unique molecular identifiers. TCRdb recomputed calls from the PCR reads with MiXCR, one row per CDR3 protein. The sample holds hundreds of thousands of distinct CDR3 sequences, around 13% seen once. This specimen consisted of PBMCs, obtained before TCRalphabeta/CD19-depleted stem cell transplant. Receptor source: a girl aged 2 to 9 with congenital amegakaryocytic thrombocytopenia, due to receive a stem cell transplant.

This clonotype was observed at least ten times. This sequence joins TRBV20-1 and TRBJ2-2; D is possibly TRBD2 (6 bases). This CDR3 has 16 residues. In germline, CDR1 is DFQATT, CDR2 SNEGSKA (reference sequence). Trimming shortened V by 0 bases and J by 3 bases, and 14 bases separated the two germline ends. The CDR3 nucleotides read TGCAGTGCTAGAGATTACCTAGCGCGGGACACCGGGGAGCTGTTTTTT. Its protein product is CSARDYLARDTGELFF.

This clonotype was seen many times. This chain joins TRBV20-1 and TRBJ2-1; D unresolved. Germline V lookup: CDR1 DFQATT, CDR2 SNEGSKA (reference sequence). The CDR3 has 16 amino acids. V shed 0 bases and J shed 2 bases, with 14 bases lying between them. The CDR3, as DNA: TGCAGTGCTAGAGACCTGGGCGGACCGCCCTACAATGAGCAGTTCTTC. This sequence encodes CSARDLGGPPYNEQFF.

The table lists this clonotype with a few counts. The gene calls are TRBV28 and TRBJ2-6, with 8 bases matching TRBD1. Trimming took 8 bases from V and 0 from J; bases not matched to a gene: 6. Germline lookup yields CDR1 MDHEN and CDR2 SYDVKM. The CDR3 is 16 residues long. CDR3 coding DNA: TGTGCCAGCCGAACAGGGGGAGCCTCTGGGGCCAACGTCCTGACTTTC. It yields the protein CASRTGGASGANVLTF.

This clonotype showed up many times. CDR3 sequence: CAISHDRTTNTGELFF. The CDR3 DNA reads as TGTGCCATCAGCCACGACAGGACTACGAACACCGGGGAGCTGTTTTTT. The chain carries TRBV10-3 and TRBJ2-2, with D perhaps TRBD1 or TRBD2 (6 bases each). The CDR3 covers 16 residues. Trimming removed 6 bases at V and 0 bases at J, with 14 bases between. Per germline, CDR1 ENHRY and CDR2 SYGVKD.

This clonotype has more than one count but fewer than ten. V is TRBV20-1 and J is TRBJ2-4, with 12 bases that match TRBD2. Germline CDR1 is DFQATT and CDR2 is SNEGSKA (reference sequence). V lost 6 bases and J lost 3; bases outside the gene matches: 9. The CDR3 extends over 16 amino acids. This CDR3 reads CSAYLAGGPRKNIQYF. The CDR3 nucleotides read TGCAGTGCCTACCTAGCGGGAGGGCCTCGCAAAAACATTCAGTACTTC.

This clonotype was detected a few times. V is TRBV12-3 or TRBV12-4 and J is TRBJ2-1, with TRBD2 matching 8 bases. The CDR3 sequence is 15 residues long. Trimming cost V 4 bases and J 7 bases; bases outside gene matches: 9. CDR3 sequence reads: CASSYFSGSFNEQFF. The CDR3 DNA reads as TGTGCCAGCAGTTATTTCAGCGGGAGTTTTAATGAGCAGTTCTTC.